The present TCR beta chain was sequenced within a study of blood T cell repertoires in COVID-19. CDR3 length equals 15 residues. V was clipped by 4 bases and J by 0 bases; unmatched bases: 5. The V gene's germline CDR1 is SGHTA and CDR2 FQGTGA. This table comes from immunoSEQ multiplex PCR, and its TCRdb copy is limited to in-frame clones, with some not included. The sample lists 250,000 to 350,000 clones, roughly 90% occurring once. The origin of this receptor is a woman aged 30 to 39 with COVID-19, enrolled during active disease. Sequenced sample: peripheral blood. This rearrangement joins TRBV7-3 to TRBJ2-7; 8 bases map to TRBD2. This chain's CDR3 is CASSSRGGPSYEQYF. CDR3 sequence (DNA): TGTGCCAGCAGCTCCCGGGGGGGGCCCTCCTACGAGCAGTACTTC. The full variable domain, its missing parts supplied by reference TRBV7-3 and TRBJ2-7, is GAGVSQTPSNKVTEKGKYVELRCDPISGHTALYWYRQSLGQGPEFLIYFQGTGAADDSGLPNDRFFAVRPEGSVSTLKIQRTERGDSAVYLCASSSRGGPSYEQYFGPGTRLTVT.